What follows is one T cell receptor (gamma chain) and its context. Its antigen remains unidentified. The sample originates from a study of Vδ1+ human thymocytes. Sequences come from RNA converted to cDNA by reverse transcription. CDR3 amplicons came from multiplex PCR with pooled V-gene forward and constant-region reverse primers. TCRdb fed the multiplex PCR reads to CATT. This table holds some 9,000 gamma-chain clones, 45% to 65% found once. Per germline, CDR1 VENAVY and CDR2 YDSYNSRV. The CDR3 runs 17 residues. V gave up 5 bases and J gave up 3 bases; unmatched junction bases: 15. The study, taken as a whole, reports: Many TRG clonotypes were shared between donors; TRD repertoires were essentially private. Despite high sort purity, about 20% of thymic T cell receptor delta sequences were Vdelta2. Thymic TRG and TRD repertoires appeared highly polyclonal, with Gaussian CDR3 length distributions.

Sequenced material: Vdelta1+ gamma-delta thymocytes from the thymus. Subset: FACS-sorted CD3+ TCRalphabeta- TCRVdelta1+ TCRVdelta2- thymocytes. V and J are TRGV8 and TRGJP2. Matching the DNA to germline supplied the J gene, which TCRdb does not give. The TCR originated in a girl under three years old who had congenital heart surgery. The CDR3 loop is CATWGGVAGGSDWIKTF. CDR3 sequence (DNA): TGTGCCACCTGGGGGGGGGTGGCCGGAGGTAGTGATTGGATCAAGACGTTT.